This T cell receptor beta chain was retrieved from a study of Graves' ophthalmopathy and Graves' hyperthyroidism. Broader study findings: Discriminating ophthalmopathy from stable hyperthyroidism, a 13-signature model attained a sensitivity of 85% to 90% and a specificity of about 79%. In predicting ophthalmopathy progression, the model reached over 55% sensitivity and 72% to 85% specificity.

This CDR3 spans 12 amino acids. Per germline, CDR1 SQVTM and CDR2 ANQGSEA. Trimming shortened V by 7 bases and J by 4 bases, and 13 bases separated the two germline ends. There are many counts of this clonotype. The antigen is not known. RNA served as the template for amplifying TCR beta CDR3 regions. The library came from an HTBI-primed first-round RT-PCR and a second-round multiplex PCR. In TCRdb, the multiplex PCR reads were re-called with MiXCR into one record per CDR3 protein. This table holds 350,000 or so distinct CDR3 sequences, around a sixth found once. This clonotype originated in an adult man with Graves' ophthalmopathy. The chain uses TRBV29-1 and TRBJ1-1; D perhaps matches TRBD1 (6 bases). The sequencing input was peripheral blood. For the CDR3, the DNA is TGCAGCGGGAGACAGGCCACCACTGAAGCTTTCTTT. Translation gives CSGRQATTEAFF.